The 5 T cell receptor beta chains given below trace back to one sample, sequenced in a study of radiotherapy plus CTLA-4 blockade in lung cancer. Only in-frame clones appear in the TCRdb table, and some are missing; sequencing was by immunoSEQ multiplex PCR. The sample yields approximately 72,000 clones, roughly 80% seen once. This material consisted of peripheral blood, taken from a patient treated with radiotherapy plus ipilimumab. These TCRs come from a human donor with non-small cell lung cancer who had a complete response to radiotherapy plus ipilimumab.

The V call is TRBV11-2, the J call TRBJ1-1, with D possibly matching TRBD1 (5 bases). The V end lost 0 bases, the J end lost 2 bases, and 10 bases lay between the germline ends. The CDR3 spans 15 residues. Germline assignment: CDR1 SGHAT and CDR2 FQNNGV. Here the CDR3 reads CASSLEGLGNTEAFF. Written as DNA, the CDR3 is TGTGCCAGCAGCTTAGAGGGACTCGGAAACACTGAAGCTTTCTTT.

The chain is built from TRBV4-1 and TRBJ1-5; D is possibly TRBD1 (5 bases). Germline V gene lookup returns CDR1 MGHRA and CDR2 YSYEKL. Deletions cut 0 bases from V and 7 bases from J, with 22 bases between. This CDR3 is built from 18 residues. Here the CDR3 reads CASSQDQQGPGSKQPQHF. CDR3 nucleotide sequence: TGCGCCAGCAGCCAAGATCAGCAGGGCCCTGGTAGTAAGCAGCCCCAGCATTTT.

The chain couples TRBV29-1 to TRBJ2-3; 14 nucleotides line up with TRBD2. After removal of 0 bases from V and 3 bases from J, the junction contained 23 bases not matched to a gene. Germline assignment: CDR1 SQVTM and CDR2 ANQGSEA. CDR3 length: 23 amino acids. The CDR3 DNA reads as TGCAGCGTTGAAGAAGGTGGGACAGGGGCCGGGACTAGCGGGAGTGAGTTAACAGATACGCAGTATTTT. Translation: CSVEEGGTGAGTSGSELTDTQYF.

This chain joins TRBV7-8 and TRBJ2-1; TRBD2 matches at 7 bases. The J segment lost 1 base and the V segment lost 5 bases, leaving 5 bases of the junction unmatched. The V gene's germline CDR1 is SGHVS and CDR2 FQNEAQ. The CDR3 runs to 15 residues. Here the CDR3 DNA reads TGTGCCAGCAGCAAGCGGGAAGGGTCCTACAATGAGCAGTTCTTC. It translates to CASSKREGSYNEQFF.

The chain uses TRBV13 and TRBJ2-1; no reliable D call. The germline gives CDR1 PRHDT, CDR2 FYEKMQ (reference sequence). V lost 3 bases and J 1 base, leaving 7 bases between the germline ends. The CDR3 sequence is 14 residues long. CDR3 DNA: TGTGCCAGCAGCTTTGGCTTATCCTACAATGAGCAGTTCTTC. It encodes CASSFGLSYNEQFF.